Sequencing of this T cell receptor beta chain was carried out in a study of blood T cell repertoires in COVID-19. Study details: Samples came from the United States, Italy and Spain, spanning acute and convalescent COVID-19. Sample material is recorded as cDNA or gDNA derived from T cells, B-cell-depleted T cells, or PBMCs.

CDR3 length: 14 residues. The J segment lost 3 bases and the V segment lost 6 bases, leaving 3 bases of the junction unmatched. Germline CDR1 and CDR2: SNHLY and FYNNEI. In the source study's methods: The assay estimated nucleated cells by amplifying reference gene primers. Assay: immunoSEQ multiplex PCR; the TCRdb copy retains only in-frame clones and omits some. Clone size and V and J calls were adopted from that table, with D and trimming inferred from the DNA. The sample has about 160,000 clones; 87% are singletons. The sample comprised peripheral blood. The sequence was collected from an older woman who had recovered from COVID-19. The rearrangement uses TRBV2 and TRBJ1-4; 8 bases are a match to TRBD1. CDR3 nucleotides: TGTGCCAGCAGGGACAGGGAAGCTAATGAAAAACTGTTTTTT. Encoded protein: CASRDREANEKLFF.